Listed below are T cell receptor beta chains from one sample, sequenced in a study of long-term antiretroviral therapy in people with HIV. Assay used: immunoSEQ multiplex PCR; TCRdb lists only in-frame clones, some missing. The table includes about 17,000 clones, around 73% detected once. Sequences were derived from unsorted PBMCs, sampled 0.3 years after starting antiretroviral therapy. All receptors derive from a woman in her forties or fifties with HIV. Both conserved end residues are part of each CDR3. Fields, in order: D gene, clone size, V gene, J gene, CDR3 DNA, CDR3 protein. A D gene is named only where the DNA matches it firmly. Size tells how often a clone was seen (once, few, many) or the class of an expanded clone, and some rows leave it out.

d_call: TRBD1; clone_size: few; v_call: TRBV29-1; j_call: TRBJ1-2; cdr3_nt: TGCAGCGTTGAAGCCGGGACAGGGGCCTCGGGCGGCTACACCTTC; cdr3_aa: CSVEAGTGASGGYTF
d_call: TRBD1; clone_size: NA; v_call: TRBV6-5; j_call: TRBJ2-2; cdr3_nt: TGTGCCAGCAGTCCCGGGACAGGGGGCGTCGGGGAGCTGTTTTTT; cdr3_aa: CASSPGTGGVGELFF
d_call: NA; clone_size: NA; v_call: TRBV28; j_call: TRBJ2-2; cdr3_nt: TGTGCCAGCAGTCTTACCGTTAACACCGGGGAGCTGTTTTTT; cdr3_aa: CASSLTVNTGELFF
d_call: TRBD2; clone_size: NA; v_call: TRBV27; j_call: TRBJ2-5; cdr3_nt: TGTGCCAGCAGCCCCTCCCGGGGGGGGTCTGAGACCCAGTACTTC; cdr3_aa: CASSPSRGGSETQYF
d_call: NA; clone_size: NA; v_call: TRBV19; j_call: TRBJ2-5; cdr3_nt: TGTGCCAGTAGTATAAATGGAGAGACCCAGTACTTC; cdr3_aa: CASSINGETQYF
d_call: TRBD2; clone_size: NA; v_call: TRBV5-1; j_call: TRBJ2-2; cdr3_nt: TGCGCCAGCAGCCCCCTAGCGGGGGGGAACACCGGGGAGCTGTTTTTT; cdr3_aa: CASSPLAGGNTGELFF
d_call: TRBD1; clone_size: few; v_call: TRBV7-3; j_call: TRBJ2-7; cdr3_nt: TGTGCCAGCAGCTTAACCGGACAGGCGCACGAGCAGTACTTC; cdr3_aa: CASSLTGQAHEQYF
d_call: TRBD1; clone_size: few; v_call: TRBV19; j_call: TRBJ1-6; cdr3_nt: TGTGCCAGCAGAACAGGGGAAATTTCACCCCTCCACTTT; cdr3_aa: CASRTGEISPLHF
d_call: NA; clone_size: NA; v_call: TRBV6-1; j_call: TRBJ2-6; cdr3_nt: TGTGCCAGCAGTGAAGCGCTAGGACTCCTCTCTGGGGCCAACGTCCTGACTTTC; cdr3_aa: CASSEALGLLSGANVLTF
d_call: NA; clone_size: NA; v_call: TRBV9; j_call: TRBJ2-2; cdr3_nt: TGTGCCAGCAGCGTAGCGGCTAGTGGTGGCACCGGGGAGCTGTTTTTT; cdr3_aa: CASSVAASGGTGELFF
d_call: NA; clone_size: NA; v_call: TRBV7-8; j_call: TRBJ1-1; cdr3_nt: TGTGCCAGCAGCTTACATTACAGTGGGGGGATAACTGAAGCTTTCTTT; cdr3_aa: CASSLHYSGGITEAFF
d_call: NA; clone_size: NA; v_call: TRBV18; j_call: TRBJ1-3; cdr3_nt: TGTGCCAGCTCACCGACTAGGGGGGGCCTTTCTGGAAACACCATATATTTT; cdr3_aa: CASSPTRGGLSGNTIYF
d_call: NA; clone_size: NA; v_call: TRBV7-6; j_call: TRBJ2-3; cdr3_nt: TGTGCCAGCAGCTTAGTAAAGGGAGATACGCAGTATTTT; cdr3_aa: CASSLVKGDTQYF
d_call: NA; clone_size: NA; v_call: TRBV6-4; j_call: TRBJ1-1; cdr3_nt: TGTGCCAGCAGTCAGGGGCAGAACACTGAAGCTTTCTTT; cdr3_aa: CASSQGQNTEAFF
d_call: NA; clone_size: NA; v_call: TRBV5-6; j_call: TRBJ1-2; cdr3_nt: TGTGCCAGCAGCTTGGGATCAGCTCAATATGGCTACACCTTC; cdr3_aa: CASSLGSAQYGYTF
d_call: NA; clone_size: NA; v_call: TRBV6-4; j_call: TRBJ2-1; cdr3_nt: TGTGCCAGCAGTGAAGGACGGGACAATGAGCAGTTCTTC; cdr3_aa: CASSEGRDNEQFF
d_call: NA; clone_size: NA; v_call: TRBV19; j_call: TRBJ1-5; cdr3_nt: TGTGCCAGTAGTATGGGGATCAGTCAGCCCCAGCATTTT; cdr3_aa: CASSMGISQPQHF
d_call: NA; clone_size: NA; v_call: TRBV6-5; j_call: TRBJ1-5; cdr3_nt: TGTGCCAGCAGTTACAGGGGCGGCCAGCCCCAGCATTTT; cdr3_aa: CASSYRGGQPQHF
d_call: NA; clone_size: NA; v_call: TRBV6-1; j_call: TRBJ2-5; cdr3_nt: TGTGCCAGCACTCAGGGACCCCGGAGGCGTGAGACCCAGTACTTC; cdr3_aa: CASTQGPRRRETQYF
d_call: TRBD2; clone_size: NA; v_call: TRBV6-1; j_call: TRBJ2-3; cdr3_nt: TGTGCCAGCACTCGGGGGGGGACCACAGATACGCAGTATTTT; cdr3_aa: CASTRGGTTDTQYF
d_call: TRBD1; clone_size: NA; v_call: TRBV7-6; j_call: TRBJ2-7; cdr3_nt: TGTGCCAGCAGCCCACAGGGACAGGGGCTAACCTACGAGCAGTACTTC; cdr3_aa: CASSPQGQGLTYEQYF
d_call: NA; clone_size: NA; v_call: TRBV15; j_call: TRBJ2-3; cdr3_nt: TGTGCCACCAGCAGACGGACAGTAGATACGCAGTATTTT; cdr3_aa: CATSRRTVDTQYF
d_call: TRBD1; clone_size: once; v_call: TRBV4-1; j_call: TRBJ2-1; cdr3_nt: TGCGCCAGCAGCCCCACAGGGGCCTACTACAATGAGCAGTTCTTC; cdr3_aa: CASSPTGAYYNEQFF
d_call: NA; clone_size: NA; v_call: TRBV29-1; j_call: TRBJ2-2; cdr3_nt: TGCAGCGTTGATGCCGGGGGAGGCGGGGAGCTGTTTTTT; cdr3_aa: CSVDAGGGGELFF
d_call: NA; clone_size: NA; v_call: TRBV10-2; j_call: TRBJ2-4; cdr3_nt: TGCGCCAGCAGTGGCTTGACAGGAAACATTCAGTACTTC; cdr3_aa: CASSGLTGNIQYF
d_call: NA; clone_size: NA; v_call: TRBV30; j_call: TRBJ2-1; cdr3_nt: TGTGCCTGGACCAAACAGCCCGGGTACTTTAATGAGCAGTTCTTC; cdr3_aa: CAWTKQPGYFNEQFF